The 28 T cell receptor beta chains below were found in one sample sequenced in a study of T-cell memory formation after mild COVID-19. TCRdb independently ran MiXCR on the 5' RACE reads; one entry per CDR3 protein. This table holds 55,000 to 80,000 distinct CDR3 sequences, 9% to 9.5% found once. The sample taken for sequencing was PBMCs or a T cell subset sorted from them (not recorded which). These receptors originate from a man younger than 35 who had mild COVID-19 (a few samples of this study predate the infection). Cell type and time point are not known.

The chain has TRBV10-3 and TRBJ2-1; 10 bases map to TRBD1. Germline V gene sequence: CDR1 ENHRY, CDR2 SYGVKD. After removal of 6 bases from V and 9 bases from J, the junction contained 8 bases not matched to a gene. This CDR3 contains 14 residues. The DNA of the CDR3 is TGTGCCATCAGGGACGGGACAGGGGCGCCTGAGCAGTTCTTC. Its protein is CAIRDGTGAPEQFF.

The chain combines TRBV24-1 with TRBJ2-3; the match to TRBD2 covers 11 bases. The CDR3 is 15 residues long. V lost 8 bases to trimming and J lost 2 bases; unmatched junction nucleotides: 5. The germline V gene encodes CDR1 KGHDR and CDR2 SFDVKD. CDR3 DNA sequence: TGTGCCACCAAGTTAGCGGGGGGGAACACAGATACGCAGTATTTT. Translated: CATKLAGGNTDTQYF.

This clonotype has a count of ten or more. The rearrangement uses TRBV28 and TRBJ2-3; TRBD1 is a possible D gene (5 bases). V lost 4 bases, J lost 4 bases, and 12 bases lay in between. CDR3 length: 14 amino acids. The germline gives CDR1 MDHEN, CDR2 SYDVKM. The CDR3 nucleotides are TGTGCCAGCAGTTGGGGCCTCCCGTCAGATACGCAGTATTTT. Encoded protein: CASSWGLPSDTQYF.

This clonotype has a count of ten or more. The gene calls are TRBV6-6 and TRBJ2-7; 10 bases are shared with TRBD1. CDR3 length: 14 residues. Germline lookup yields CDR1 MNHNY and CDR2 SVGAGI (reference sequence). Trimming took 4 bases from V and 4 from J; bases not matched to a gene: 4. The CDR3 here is CASSSPGQGYEQYV. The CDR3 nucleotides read TGTGCCAGCAGTTCACCGGGACAGGGGTACGAGCAGTACGTC.

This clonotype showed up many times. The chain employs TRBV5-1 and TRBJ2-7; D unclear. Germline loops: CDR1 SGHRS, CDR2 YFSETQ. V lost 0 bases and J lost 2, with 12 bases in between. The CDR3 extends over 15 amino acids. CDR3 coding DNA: TGCGCCAGCAGCTTGGGCCTTCAGCGTCCCTACGAGCAGTACTTC. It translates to CASSLGLQRPYEQYF.

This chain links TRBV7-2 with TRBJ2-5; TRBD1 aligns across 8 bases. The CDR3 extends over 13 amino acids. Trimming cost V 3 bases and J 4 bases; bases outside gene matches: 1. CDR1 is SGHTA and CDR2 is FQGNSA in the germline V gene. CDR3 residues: CASSFTGGETQYF. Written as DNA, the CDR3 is TGTGCCAGCAGCTTTACAGGGGGAGAGACCCAGTACTTC.

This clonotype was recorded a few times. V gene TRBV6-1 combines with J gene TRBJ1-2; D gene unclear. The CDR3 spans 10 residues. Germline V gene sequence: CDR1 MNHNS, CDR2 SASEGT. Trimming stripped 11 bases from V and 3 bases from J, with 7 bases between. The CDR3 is CASGDYGYTF. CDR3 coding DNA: TGTGCCTCCGGGGACTATGGCTACACCTTC.

CDR3 bases: TGTGCCAGCAGCTTCGACAGGGACACTGAAGCTTTCTTT. This translates into CASSFDRDTEAFF. The chain combines TRBV7-2 with TRBJ1-1; TRBD1 aligns across 7 bases. The trim removed 3 bases at V and 3 bases at J, leaving 1 base unmatched. CDR1 is SGHTA and CDR2 is FQGNSA in the germline V gene. The CDR3 consists of 13 residues.

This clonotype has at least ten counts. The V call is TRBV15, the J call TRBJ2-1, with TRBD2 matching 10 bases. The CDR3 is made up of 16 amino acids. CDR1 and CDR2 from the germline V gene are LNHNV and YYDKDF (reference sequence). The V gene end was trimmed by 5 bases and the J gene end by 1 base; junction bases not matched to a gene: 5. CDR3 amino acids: CATSGNSGGSYNEQFF. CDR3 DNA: TGTGCCACCAGCGGTAATAGCGGGGGGTCCTACAATGAGCAGTTCTTC.

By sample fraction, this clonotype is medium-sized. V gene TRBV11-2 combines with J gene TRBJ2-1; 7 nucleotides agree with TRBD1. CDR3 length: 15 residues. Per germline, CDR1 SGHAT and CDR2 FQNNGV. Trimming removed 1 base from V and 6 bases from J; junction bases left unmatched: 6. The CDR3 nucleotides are TGTGCCAGCAGCTTAGGGTGGACAGGTATCAATGAGCAGTTCTTC. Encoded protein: CASSLGWTGINEQFF.

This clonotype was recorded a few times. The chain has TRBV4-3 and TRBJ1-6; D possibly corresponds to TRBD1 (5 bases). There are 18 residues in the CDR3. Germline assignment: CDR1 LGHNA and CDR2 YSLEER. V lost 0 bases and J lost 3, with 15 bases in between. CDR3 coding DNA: TGCGCCAGCAGCCAAGAGTCCACAAATAGGGGCTATAATTCACCCCTCCACTTT. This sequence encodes CASSQESTNRGYNSPLHF.

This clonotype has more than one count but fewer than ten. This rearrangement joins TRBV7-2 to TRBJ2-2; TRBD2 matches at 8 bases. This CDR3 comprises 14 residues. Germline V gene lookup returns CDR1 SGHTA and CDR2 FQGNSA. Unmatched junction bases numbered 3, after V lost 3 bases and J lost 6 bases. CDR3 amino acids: CASSFGGAAGELFF. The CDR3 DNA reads TGTGCCAGCAGCTTCGGGGGGGCAGCCGGGGAGCTGTTTTTT.

The chain's CDR3 is CAIRDYTRAPLGYTF. CDR3 DNA sequence: TGTGCCATCAGAGATTATACCCGGGCCCCGCTCGGCTACACCTTC. The chain is built from TRBV10-3 and TRBJ1-2; D is unresolved. The CDR3 is 15 amino acids. Germline CDR1 is ENHRY and CDR2 is SYGVKD. Trimming shortened V by 6 bases and J by 8 bases, and 22 bases separated the two germline ends.

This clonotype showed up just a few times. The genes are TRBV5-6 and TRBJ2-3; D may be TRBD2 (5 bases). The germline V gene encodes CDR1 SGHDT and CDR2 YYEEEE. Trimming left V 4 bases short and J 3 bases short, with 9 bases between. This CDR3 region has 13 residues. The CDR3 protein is CASSRQRTDTQYF. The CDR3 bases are TGTGCCAGCAGCCGTCAGCGGACAGATACGCAGTATTTT.

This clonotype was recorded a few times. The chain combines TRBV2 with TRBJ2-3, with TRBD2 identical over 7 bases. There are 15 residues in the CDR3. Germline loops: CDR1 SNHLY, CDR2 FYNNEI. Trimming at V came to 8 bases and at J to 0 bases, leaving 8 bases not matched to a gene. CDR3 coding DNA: TGTGCCAGCGGGCAGGAGCGGGAAAGCACAGATACGCAGTATTTT. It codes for CASGQERESTDTQYF.

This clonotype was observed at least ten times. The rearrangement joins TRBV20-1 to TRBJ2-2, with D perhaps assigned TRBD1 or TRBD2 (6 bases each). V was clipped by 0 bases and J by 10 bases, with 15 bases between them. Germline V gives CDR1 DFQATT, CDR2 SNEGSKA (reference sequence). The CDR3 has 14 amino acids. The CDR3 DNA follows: TGCAGTGCTAGAGATGTGGGGGGCGGACCGGAGCTGTTTTTT. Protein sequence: CSARDVGGGPELFF.

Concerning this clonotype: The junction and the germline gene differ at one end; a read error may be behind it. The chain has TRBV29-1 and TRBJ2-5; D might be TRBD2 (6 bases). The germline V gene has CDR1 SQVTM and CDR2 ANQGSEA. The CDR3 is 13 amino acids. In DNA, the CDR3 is TGCAGCGTTGTGGAGGGTAGGGTCGAGATCCAGTACTTC. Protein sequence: CSVVEGRVEIQYF.

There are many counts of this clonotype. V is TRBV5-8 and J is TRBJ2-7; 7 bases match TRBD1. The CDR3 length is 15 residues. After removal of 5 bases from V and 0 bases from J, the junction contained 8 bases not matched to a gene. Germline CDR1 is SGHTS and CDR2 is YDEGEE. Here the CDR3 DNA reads TGTGCCAGCAGGGAATTCGGGACAGTCTCCTACGAGCAGTACTTC. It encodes CASREFGTVSYEQYF.

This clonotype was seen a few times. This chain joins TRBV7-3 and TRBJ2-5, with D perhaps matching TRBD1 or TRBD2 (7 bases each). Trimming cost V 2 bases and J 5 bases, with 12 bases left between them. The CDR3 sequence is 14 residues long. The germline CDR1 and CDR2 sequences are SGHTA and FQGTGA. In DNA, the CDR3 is TGTGCCAGCAGCTTACAGGGGGGGCACGAGACCCAGTACTTC. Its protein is CASSLQGGHETQYF. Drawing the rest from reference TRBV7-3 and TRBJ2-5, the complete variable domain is GAGVSQTPSNKVTEKGKYVELRCDPISGHTALYWYRQSLGQGPEFLIYFQGTGAADDSGLPNDRFFAVRPEGSVSTLKIQRTERGDSAVYLCASSLQGGHETQYFGPGTRLLVL.

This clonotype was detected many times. This CDR3 reads CSARGLRANNEQFF. CDR3 coding DNA: TGCAGTGCTAGAGGATTGCGGGCTAACAATGAGCAGTTCTTC. This rearrangement joins TRBV20-1 to TRBJ2-1; possible D gene TRBD2, 5 bases. Germline loops: CDR1 DFQATT, CDR2 SNEGSKA (reference sequence). Trimming shortened V by 1 base and J by 5 bases, and 12 bases separated the two germline ends. This CDR3 contains 14 residues.

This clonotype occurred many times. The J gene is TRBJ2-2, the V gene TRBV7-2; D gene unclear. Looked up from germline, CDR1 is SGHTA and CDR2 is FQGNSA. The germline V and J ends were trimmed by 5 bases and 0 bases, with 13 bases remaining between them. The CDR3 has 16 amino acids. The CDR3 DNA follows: TGTGCCAGCAGCCCAACCCTTTTAACGAACACCGGGGAGCTGTTTTTT. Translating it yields CASSPTLLTNTGELFF.

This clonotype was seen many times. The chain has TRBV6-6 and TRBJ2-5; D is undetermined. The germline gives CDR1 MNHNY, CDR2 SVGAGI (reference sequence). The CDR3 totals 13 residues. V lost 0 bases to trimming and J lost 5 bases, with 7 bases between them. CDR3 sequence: CASSYSQRETQYF. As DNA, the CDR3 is TGTGCCAGCAGTTACTCGCAGAGGGAGACCCAGTACTTC.

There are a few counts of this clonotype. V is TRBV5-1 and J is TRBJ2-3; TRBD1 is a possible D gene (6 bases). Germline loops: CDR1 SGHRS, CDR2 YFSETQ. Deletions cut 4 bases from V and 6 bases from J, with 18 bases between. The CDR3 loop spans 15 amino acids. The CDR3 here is CASSLGTTRADTQYF. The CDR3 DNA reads TGCGCCAGCAGCCTCGGGACAACGCGTGCGGATACGCAGTATTTT.

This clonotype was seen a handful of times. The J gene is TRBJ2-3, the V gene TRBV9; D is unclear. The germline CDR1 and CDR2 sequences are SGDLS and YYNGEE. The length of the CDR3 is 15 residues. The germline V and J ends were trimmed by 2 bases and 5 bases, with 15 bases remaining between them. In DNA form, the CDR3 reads TGTGCCAGCAGCGTCGGGCCCCACGGCGGAGATACGCAGTATTTT. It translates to CASSVGPHGGDTQYF.

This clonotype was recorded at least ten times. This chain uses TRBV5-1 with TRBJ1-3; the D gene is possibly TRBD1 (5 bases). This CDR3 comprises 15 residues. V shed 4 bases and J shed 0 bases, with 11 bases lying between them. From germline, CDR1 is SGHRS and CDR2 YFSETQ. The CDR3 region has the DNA TGCGCCAGCAGCGAGGGGTTATACTCTGGAAACACCATATATTTT. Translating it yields CASSEGLYSGNTIYF. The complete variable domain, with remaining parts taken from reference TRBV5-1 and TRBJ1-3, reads KAGVTQTPRYLIKTRGQQVTLSCSPISGHRSVSWYQQTPGQGLQFLFEYFSETQRNKGNFPGRFSGRQFSNSRSEMNVSTLELGDSALYLCASSEGLYSGNTIYFGEGSWLTVV.

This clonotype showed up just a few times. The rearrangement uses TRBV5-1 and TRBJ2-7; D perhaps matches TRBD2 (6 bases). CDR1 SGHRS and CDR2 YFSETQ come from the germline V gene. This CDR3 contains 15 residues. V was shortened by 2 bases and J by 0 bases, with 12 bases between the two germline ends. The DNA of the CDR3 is TGCGCCAGCAGCTTTGTGGCGGGGAGCTCCTACGAGCAGTACTTC. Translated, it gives CASSFVAGSSYEQYF.

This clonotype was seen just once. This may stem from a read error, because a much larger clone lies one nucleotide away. The CDR3 protein is CASSSGQTDAQYF. In nucleotides, the CDR3 is TGTGCCAGCAGCTCGGGACAGACAGATGCGCAGTATTTT. The chain links TRBV7-3 to TRBJ2-3; 7 positions agree with TRBD1. Germline CDR1 and CDR2: SGHTA and FQGTGA. CDR3 size: 13 residues.

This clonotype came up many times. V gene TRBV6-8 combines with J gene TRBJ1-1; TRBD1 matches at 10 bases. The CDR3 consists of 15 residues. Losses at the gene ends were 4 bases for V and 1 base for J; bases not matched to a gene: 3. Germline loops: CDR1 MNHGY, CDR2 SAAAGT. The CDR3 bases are TGTGCCAGCAGTTCCGGGACAGGGGAGAACACTGAAGCTTTCTTT. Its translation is CASSSGTGENTEAFF.